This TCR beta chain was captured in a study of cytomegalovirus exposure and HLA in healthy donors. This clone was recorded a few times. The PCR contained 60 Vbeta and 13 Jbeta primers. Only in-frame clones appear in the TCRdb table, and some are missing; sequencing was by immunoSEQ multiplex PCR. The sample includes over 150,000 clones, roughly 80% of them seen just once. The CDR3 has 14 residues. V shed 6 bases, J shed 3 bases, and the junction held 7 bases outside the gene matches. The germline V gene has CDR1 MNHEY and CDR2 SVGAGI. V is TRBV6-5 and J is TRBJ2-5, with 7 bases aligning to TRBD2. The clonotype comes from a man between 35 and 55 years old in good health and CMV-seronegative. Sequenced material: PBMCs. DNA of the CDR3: TGTGCCAGCAGACGGACTAGTCAGAAAGAGACCCAGTACTTC. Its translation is CASRRTSQKETQYF.